What follows are 29 T cell receptor beta chains derived from one specimen sequenced in a study of blood T cell repertoires in COVID-19. Method: immunoSEQ multiplex PCR; TCRdb's copy keeps in-frame clones and lacks some. The data contain about 59,000 clones, 75% to 95% of them singletons. Input material: peripheral blood. All receptors come from an older man with acute or convalescent COVID-19.

This rearrangement joins TRBV14 to TRBJ2-2; unclear D gene. This CDR3 is built from 13 residues. V shed 5 bases and J shed 3 bases, with 7 bases lying between them. Germline V gene lookup returns CDR1 SGHDN and CDR2 FVKESK. CDR3 sequence: CASSSRYTGELFF. The DNA for the CDR3 is TGTGCCAGCAGCTCGAGATACACCGGGGAGCTGTTTTTT. The variable domain in full, with the rest retrieved from reference TRBV14 and TRBJ2-2, is EAGVTQFPSHSVIEKGQTVTLRCDPISGHDNLYWYRRVMGKEIKFLLHFVKESKQDESGMPNNRFLAERTGGTYSTLKVQPAELEDSGVYFCASSSRYTGELFFGEGSRLTVL.

The J gene is TRBJ2-2, the V gene TRBV29-1; tentative D call: TRBD2 (6 bases). The CDR3 covers 15 residues. Germline V gene data show CDR1 as SQVTM and CDR2 as ANQGSEA. The ends were cut back, 5 bases at V and 6 bases at J, with 19 bases in the middle. The CDR3 reads CSVKSPGLGAGELFF. The CDR3 DNA reads TGCAGCGTTAAAAGCCCGGGACTGGGAGCCGGGGAGCTGTTTTTT.

The chain employs TRBV5-1 and TRBJ2-5; D is perhaps TRBD2 (5 bases). CDR3 length: 14 amino acids. The V gene's germline CDR1 is SGHRS and CDR2 YFSETQ. V lost 3 bases and J 4 bases, leaving 13 bases between the germline ends. The CDR3 protein is CASSYRTGVETQYF. The DNA for the CDR3 is TGCGCCAGCAGCTACCGGACTGGGGTAGAGACCCAGTACTTC. Combining the CDR3 with reference TRBV5-1 and TRBJ2-5 gives the whole variable domain KAGVTQTPRYLIKTRGQQVTLSCSPISGHRSVSWYQQTPGQGLQFLFEYFSETQRNKGNFPGRFSGRQFSNSRSEMNVSTLELGDSALYLCASSYRTGVETQYFGPGTRLLVL.

This chain connects TRBV7-9 to TRBJ2-5; 7 nucleotides match TRBD2. The germline CDR1 and CDR2 sequences are SEHNR and FQNEAQ (reference sequence). CDR3 length: 16 amino acids. J lost 5 bases, V lost 3 bases, and 12 bases had no gene match. The DNA for the CDR3 is TGTGCCAGCAGCTTTGGTTCGAGCGGGGTCGGGGAGACCCAGTACTTC. It translates to CASSFGSSGVGETQYF.

The chain employs TRBV2 and TRBJ1-5; maybe TRBD1 (5 bases). The CDR3 sequence is 14 residues long. Trimming removed 6 bases from V and 0 bases from J, with 9 bases in between. The germline V gene has CDR1 SNHLY and CDR2 FYNNEI. CDR3 nucleotides: TGTGCCAGCAGACCGACAGATAGCAATCAGCCCCAGCATTTT. Translated: CASRPTDSNQPQHF.

The sample holds a few counts of this clone. V usage is TRBV29-1 and J usage is TRBJ1-4; the D is unclear. The germline V gene encodes CDR1 SQVTM and CDR2 ANQGSEA. The CDR3 covers 15 residues. Trimming left V 5 bases short and J 5 bases short, with 18 bases between. CDR3 region: CSVSGFQSGNEKLFF. The CDR3 DNA reads TGCAGCGTTTCCGGGTTTCAAAGCGGGAATGAAAAACTGTTTTTT.

The chain combines TRBV29-1 with TRBJ2-7; TRBD1 agrees at 8 bases. With V trimmed by 2 bases and J by 6 bases, 9 bases remained unmatched. Per the germline V gene, CDR1 is SQVTM and CDR2 is ANQGSEA. The CDR3 is 14 residues long. Here the CDR3 reads CSVELQGADLEQYF. The CDR3 region has the DNA TGCAGCGTTGAATTGCAGGGGGCTGATCTCGAGCAGTACTTC.

The V gene is TRBV14, the J gene TRBJ1-4; D is uncertain. The CDR3 covers 15 residues. Trimming cost V 3 bases and J 2 bases, with 10 bases left between them. The germline gives CDR1 SGHDN, CDR2 FVKESK. CDR3 loop: CASSQLGRTNEKLFF. The CDR3 DNA reads TGTGCCAGCAGCCAGCTAGGTCGCACTAATGAAAAACTGTTTTTT.

This chain links TRBV19 with TRBJ1-5; no firm D call. The germline V gene has CDR1 LNHDA and CDR2 SQIVND (reference sequence). Deletions cut 10 bases from V and 0 bases from J, with 13 bases between. This CDR3 is built from 14 residues. The CDR3 sequence is CATTGLYSNQPQHF. As DNA, the CDR3 is TGTGCCACCACGGGTTTGTATAGCAATCAGCCCCAGCATTTT. Drawing the rest from reference TRBV19 and TRBJ1-5, the complete variable domain is DGGITQSPKYLFRKEGQNVTLSCEQNLNHDAMYWYRQDPGQGLRLIYYSQIVNDFQKGDIAEGYSVSREKKESFPLTVTSAQKNPTAFYLCATTGLYSNQPQHFGDGTRLSIL.

The genes are TRBV3-1 (or the pseudogene TRBV3-2) and TRBJ2-5, with 10 bases identical to TRBD1. The trim removed 1 base at V and 5 bases at J, leaving 7 bases unmatched. This CDR3 comprises 16 residues. From germline, CDR1 is LGHDT and CDR2 YNNKEL (reference sequence). CDR3 bases: TGTGCCAGCAGCCAAGCAACGGGACAGGGGACCGAGACCCAGTACTTC. Amino acid sequence: CASSQATGQGTETQYF.

The gene calls are TRBV5-5 and TRBJ1-1; D may be TRBD1 (5 bases). The CDR3 runs 16 residues. Germline loops: CDR1 SGHKS, CDR2 YYEKEE (reference sequence). V lost 2 bases, J lost 6 bases, and 20 bases lay in between. CDR3 coding DNA: TGTGCCAGCAGCTTTGACCCTCAGGGTGGGATTTCTGAAGCTTTCTTT. It translates to CASSFDPQGGISEAFF.

CDR3 coding DNA: TGTGCCAGCAGCTCTACAAACCGGGGTGAGCAGTTCTTC. Translation: CASSSTNRGEQFF. This rearrangement joins TRBV11-2 to TRBJ2-1; tentatively, D is TRBD2 (5 bases). V was trimmed by 4 bases and J by 9 bases, leaving 13 bases between them. Per germline, CDR1 SGHAT and CDR2 FQNNGV. The CDR3 length is 13 residues.

The chain joins TRBV12-5 to TRBJ2-3, with a possible D match to TRBD1 (6 bases). V dropped 9 bases and J dropped 4 bases, with 17 bases sitting between them. Germline V gives CDR1 LGHNT, CDR2 FRNRAP. CDR3 length equals 14 residues. In DNA form, the CDR3 reads TGTGCTAGCGGAAGGACAGTTAGTGCAGATACGCAGTATTTT. Its protein is CASGRTVSADTQYF.

The genes are TRBV2 and TRBJ1-5, with 10 bases aligning to TRBD1. Germline CDR1 SNHLY, CDR2 FYNNEI. J gave up 5 bases and V 5 bases, and 6 bases lay outside the gene matches. CDR3 size: 15 residues. CDR3 DNA sequence: TGTGCCAGCAGTTTCGGACAGGGGGGACATCAGCCCCAGCATTTT. Its protein is CASSFGQGGHQPQHF.

This CDR3 reads CASSQPGGGYTF. The CDR3 coding sequence is TGTGCCAGCAGCCAGCCGGGTGGCGGCTACACCTTC. The chain has TRBV12-3 or TRBV12-4 and TRBJ1-2; no firm D call. V shed 6 bases and J shed 8 bases, with 13 bases lying between them. The CDR3 consists of 12 residues.

This chain connects TRBV5-1 to TRBJ1-5; D is possibly TRBD1 (5 bases). CDR1 and CDR2 from the germline V gene are SGHRS and YFSETQ. The CDR3 is made up of 16 amino acids. V was trimmed by 0 bases and J by 1 base, leaving 11 bases between them. CDR3 amino acids: CASSLDGAGSNQPQHF. The CDR3 DNA is TGCGCCAGCAGCTTGGATGGAGCAGGGAGCAATCAGCCCCAGCATTTT.

The chain uses TRBV2 and TRBJ2-2, with D hard to call. The CDR3 has 13 residues. Germline V gene sequence: CDR1 SNHLY, CDR2 FYNNEI. The V gene lost 4 bases and the J gene lost 5 bases, with 8 bases spanning the gap. The CDR3 DNA reads TGTGCCAGCAGTGTGTTTTATACCGGGGAGCTGTTTTTT. This sequence encodes CASSVFYTGELFF.

This clone was seen a handful of times. The CDR3 DNA sequence: TGTGCCAGCAGTTTATTGGGACAGGGGGCGAATGGCTACACCTTC. Protein sequence: CASSLLGQGANGYTF. The V call is TRBV27, the J call TRBJ1-2, with 12 bases lining up with TRBD1. The CDR3 contains 15 residues. V was pared by 1 base and J by 6 bases, with 3 bases of the junction left unmatched. The germline gives CDR1 MNHEY, CDR2 SMNVEV (reference sequence).

The chain has TRBV5-5 and TRBJ2-7; 11 bases map to TRBD2. The CDR3 sequence is 15 residues long. V dropped 4 bases and J dropped 2; count of bases not matched to a gene: 5. The germline gives CDR1 SGHKS, CDR2 YYEKEE (reference sequence). The DNA of the CDR3 is TGTGCCAGCAGCACTACTAGCGGGGGCACCTACGAGCAGTACTTC. Its protein product is CASSTTSGGTYEQYF. Together with reference TRBV5-5 and TRBJ2-7, the CDR3 gives the full variable domain: DAGVTQSPTHLIKTRGQQVTLRCSPISGHKSVSWYQQVLGQGPQFIFQYYEKEERGRGNFPDRFSARQFPNYSSELNVNALLLGDSALYLCASSTTSGGTYEQYFGPGTRLTVT.

DNA for the CDR3: TGTGCCAGCAATTCAGGGGGGACAGGGGGCTACACCGGGGAGCTGTTTTTT. Its translation: CASNSGGTGGYTGELFF. The chain combines TRBV11-2 with TRBJ2-2; TRBD1 aligns across 12 bases. Unmatched junction bases numbered 9, after V lost 7 bases and J lost 3 bases. CDR1 is SGHAT, CDR2 FQNNGV, per germline. This CDR3 is 17 amino acids long.

The chain employs TRBV4-2 and TRBJ2-3, with TRBD2 identical over 16 bases. The trim removed 4 bases at V and 4 bases at J, leaving 2 bases unmatched. The CDR3 loop spans 16 amino acids. Looked up from germline, CDR1 is LGHNA and CDR2 is YNFKEQ. The CDR3: CASSLGTSGGADTQYF. The CDR3 DNA follows: TGTGCCAGCAGCCTTGGGACTAGCGGGGGGGCAGATACGCAGTATTTT.

The chain employs TRBV30 and TRBJ1-4, with a possible D match to TRBD1 (6 bases). The V gene's germline CDR1 is GTSNPN and CDR2 SVGIG (reference sequence). V lost 4 bases and J lost 3, with 12 bases in between. This CDR3 region has 14 residues. CDR3 in amino acids: CAWTSQGPNEKLFF. CDR3 in DNA: TGTGCCTGGACTTCACAGGGTCCTAATGAAAAACTGTTTTTT.

This chain links TRBV19 with TRBJ2-2; D unclear. From germline, CDR1 is LNHDA and CDR2 SQIVND (reference sequence). Trimming removed 8 bases from V and 0 bases from J, with 7 bases in between. The length of the CDR3 is 13 residues. This CDR3 reads CASYTANTGELFF. The DNA of the CDR3 is TGTGCCAGTTACACAGCGAACACCGGGGAGCTGTTTTTT.

The V and J genes are TRBV5-5 and TRBJ1-1; the D gene is possibly TRBD1 (5 bases). V lost 3 bases to trimming and J lost 5 bases, with 17 bases between them. The CDR3 runs 15 residues. CDR1 and CDR2 from the germline V gene are SGHKS and YYEKEE (reference sequence). The CDR3 region has the DNA TGTGCCAGCAGCTACGTCCCCCAGGGATGGACTGAAGCTTTCTTT. Its protein is CASSYVPQGWTEAFF.

This clone was seen only a few times. The chain recombines TRBV7-9 with TRBJ2-3; 7 nucleotides line up with TRBD2. Germline lookup yields CDR1 SEHNR and CDR2 FQNEAQ (reference sequence). This CDR3 has 16 residues. J was trimmed by 2 bases and V by 5 bases; bases with no gene match: 10. CDR3 protein: CASSPKREGPTDTQYF. CDR3 sequence (DNA): TGTGCCAGCAGCCCTAAGAGGGAGGGCCCCACAGATACGCAGTATTTT. Looking up the rest from reference TRBV7-9 and TRBJ2-3 gives the full variable domain: DTGVSQNPRHKITKRGQNVTFRCDPISEHNRLYWYRQTLGQGPEFLTYFQNEAQLEKSRLLSDRFSAERPKGSFSTLEIQRTEQGDSAMYLCASSPKREGPTDTQYFGPGTRLTVL.

The V gene is TRBV24-1, the J gene TRBJ1-2; 9 bases are shared with TRBD1. Germline loops: CDR1 KGHDR, CDR2 SFDVKD. The V and J ends lost 9 bases and 2 bases, in that order; junction bases with no gene match: 15. The CDR3 totals 17 residues. As DNA, the CDR3 is TGTGCCACCTCTAGGGGGGATGGGACAGGGTGGAACTATGGCTACACCTTC. Residues: CATSRGDGTGWNYGYTF.

The chain employs TRBV7-8 and TRBJ2-3; 8 positions agree with TRBD2. Germline V gene lookup returns CDR1 SGHVS and CDR2 FQNEAQ. V shed 1 base and J 4 bases; nucleotides not matched to a gene: 7. The CDR3 consists of 16 residues. The CDR3 DNA reads as TGTGCCAGCAGCTTAGTGCTAGCGGGCTTTGCAGATACGCAGTATTTT. The encoded protein is CASSLVLAGFADTQYF. The full variable domain, rest sourced from reference TRBV7-8 and TRBJ2-3, is GAGVSQSPRYKVAKRGQDVALRCDPISGHVSLFWYQQALGQGPEFLTYFQNEAQLDKSGLPSDRFFAERPEGSVSTLKIQRTQQEDSAVYLCASSLVLAGFADTQYFGPGTRLTVL.

V usage is TRBV2 and J usage is TRBJ2-1, with a tentative D call TRBD2 (5 bases). This CDR3 region has 12 residues. Germline V CDR1 and CDR2: SNHLY, FYNNEI. Trimming took off 5 bases at V and 7 bases at J, with 9 bases between the two ends. The CDR3 is CASSRGGNEQFF. As DNA, the CDR3 is TGTGCCAGCAGTAGAGGAGGAAATGAGCAGTTCTTC.

CDR3 DNA: TGTGCCAGCAGTGAACAGGGTGGCGGGGAGCTGTTTTTT. Its translation: CASSEQGGGELFF. The chain recombines TRBV6-1 with TRBJ2-2, with a possible D match to TRBD1 (5 bases). CDR1 and CDR2 (germline): MNHNS, SASEGT. The CDR3 sequence is 13 residues long. Trimming took off 2 bases at V and 7 bases at J, with 8 bases between the two ends.